This is a list of T cell receptor beta chains from one sample in a study of CD4+ T cells in melanoma. Assay: immunoSEQ multiplex PCR; the TCRdb copy retains only in-frame clones and omits some. The sample yields 110,000 to 150,000 clones, 80% to 95% seen once. The receptor set was obtained from a human donor with melanoma. The CDR3 runs from the conserved cysteine through the conserved F or W. D genes are given only for firm matches. Clone size is stated in some rows and not others, as once, few, many or a class when expanded.

. . TRBJ2-3 TRBV30 CAREASGATDTQYF TGTGCCCGGGAAGCTTCGGGGGCCACAGATACGCAGTATTTT
. . TRBJ1-2 TRBV5-5 CASTNTGIYGYTF TGTGCCAGCACCAATACGGGGATCTATGGCTACACCTTC
. . TRBJ1-5 TRBV6-5 CASSRSAVQPQHF TGTGCCAGCAGTCGGTCAGCGGTTCAGCCCCAGCATTTT
. TRBD1 TRBJ1-3 TRBV11-2 CASRQSGGSGNTIYF TGTGCCAGCAGACAATCAGGGGGCTCTGGAAACACCATATATTTT
. . TRBJ1-5 TRBV7-2 CASSLSGFTRLNQPQHF TGTGCCAGCAGCTTATCAGGGTTCACCAGGTTAAATCAGCCCCAGCATTTT
once . TRBJ2-5 TRBV29-1 CSVPPGAQETQYF TGCAGCGTTCCCCCTGGGGCCCAAGAGACCCAGTACTTC
once TRBD2 TRBJ2-1 TRBV18 CASSSSLGGNNEQFF TGTGCCAGCTCATCCTCGCTGGGGGGGAACAATGAGCAGTTCTTC
. TRBD2 TRBJ2-1 TRBV30 CAWMDLTLAGGPGAEQFF TGTGCCTGGATGGACCTCACACTAGCGGGGGGGCCCGGCGCTGAGCAGTTCTTC
. . TRBJ2-1 TRBV6-5 CASSYSGPYNEQFF TGTGCCAGCAGTTACTCGGGCCCATACAATGAGCAGTTCTTC
. . TRBJ1-6 TRBV6-1 CASSGSTHLYSPLHF TGTGCCAGCAGTGGCAGCACACACCTTTATTCACCCCTCCACTTT
. . TRBJ1-2 TRBV11-1 CASSYGGAYGYTF TGTGCCAGCAGCTACGGGGGTGCCTATGGCTACACCTTC
. . TRBJ2-5 TRBV5-4 CASSPGQQETQYF TGTGCCAGCAGCCCAGGACAGCAAGAGACCCAGTACTTC
. TRBD1 TRBJ2-7 TRBV5-1 CASRQGADEQYF TGCGCCAGTAGACAGGGGGCGGACGAGCAGTACTTC
. TRBD1 TRBJ1-2 TRBV28 CASSPTGTVVFGYTF TGTGCCAGCAGCCCCACCGGGACAGTCGTATTCGGCTACACCTTC
. . TRBJ2-7 TRBV19 CASSMTGTSAYEQYF TGTGCCAGTAGTATGACCGGGACTTCAGCCTACGAGCAGTACTTC
. . TRBJ1-2 TRBV7-9 CASSTWGGIDYGYTF TGTGCCAGCAGCACCTGGGGAGGGATCGACTATGGCTACACCTTC
. . TRBJ1-6 TRBV18 CASSADRLGGSPLHF TGTGCCAGCTCAGCTGACAGGCTAGGAGGTTCACCCCTCCACTTT
. . TRBJ1-3 TRBV7-9 CASSLGQGNTIYF TGTGCCAGCAGCTTAGGGCAAGGAAACACCATATATTTT
. TRBD1 TRBJ1-1 TRBV7-8 CASSLGIGGGGTEAFF TGTGCCAGCAGCTTAGGTATAGGGGGCGGAGGGACTGAAGCTTTCTTT
. TRBD1 TRBJ2-5 TRBV7-7 CASSAVGTGIETQYF TGTGCCAGCAGCGCCGTTGGGACAGGGATTGAGACCCAGTACTTC
. . TRBJ1-2 TRBV5-1 CASSLGTGLTGYTF TGCGCCAGCAGCTTGGGAACAGGACTGACTGGCTACACCTTC
. TRBD2 TRBJ2-4 TRBV30 CAWSPPLTGGLSKNIQYF TGTGCCTGGAGTCCACCTCTTACGGGGGGGCTCTCCAAAAACATTCAGTACTTC
. TRBD1 TRBJ1-5 TRBV4-1 CASSPTGNRNQPQHF TGCGCCAGCAGCCCGACAGGGAATCGTAATCAGCCCCAGCATTTT
. . TRBJ1-1 TRBV9 CASSAIGRAEAFF TGTGCCAGCAGCGCTATTGGGAGGGCTGAAGCTTTCTTT
. . TRBJ2-6 TRBV14 CASSQGMTAWYSGANVLTF TGTGCCAGCAGCCAAGGGATGACAGCCTGGTACTCTGGGGCCAACGTCCTGACTTTC
. . TRBJ1-6 TRBV6-5 CASSYSVNSPLHF TGTGCCAGCAGTTACTCTGTGAATTCACCCCTCCACTTT
. . TRBJ1-3 TRBV9 CASSVATRGPGNTIYF TGTGCCAGCAGCGTAGCTACGAGGGGTCCAGGAAACACCATATATTTT
. TRBD1 TRBJ1-2 TRBV5-6 CASSPGQGNYGYTF TGTGCCAGCAGCCCTGGACAGGGGAACTATGGCTACACCTTC
. TRBD1 TRBJ2-2 TRBV5-1 CASSGTGQTNTGELFF TGCGCCAGCAGCGGGACGGGACAGACCAACACCGGGGAGCTGTTTTTT
. . TRBJ2-5 TRBV7-6 CASSRGIRETQYF TGTGCCAGCTCTCGGGGGATCAGGGAGACCCAGTACTTC
. TRBD1 TRBJ2-7 TRBV7-9 CARHGTAYEQYF TGTGCCCGCCACGGGACAGCCTACGAGCAGTACTTC
. TRBD2 TRBJ2-5 TRBV4-1 CASSLTAGGTQETQYF TGCGCCAGCAGCCTTACAGCGGGGGGGACACAAGAGACCCAGTACTTC
. . TRBJ2-1 TRBV7-2 CASSLLGGSSYNEQFF TGTGCCAGCAGCTTATTAGGGGGAAGCTCCTACAATGAGCAGTTCTTC
once . TRBJ1-1 TRBV10-3 CATRGDDTEAFF TGTGCCACCAGGGGCGACGACACTGAAGCTTTCTTT
. TRBD2 TRBJ2-7 TRBV11-1 CASSASQRGAYEQYF TGTGCCAGCAGCGCCAGTCAGCGGGGGGCCTACGAGCAGTACTTC
. TRBD1 TRBJ2-1 TRBV6-5 CASSYLGQFLFF TGTGCCAGCAGTTACCTGGGACAGTTTCTGTTCTTC
. . TRBJ1-1 TRBV19 CASSPLDRSEAFF TGTGCCAGTAGTCCCCTCGACAGATCTGAAGCTTTCTTT